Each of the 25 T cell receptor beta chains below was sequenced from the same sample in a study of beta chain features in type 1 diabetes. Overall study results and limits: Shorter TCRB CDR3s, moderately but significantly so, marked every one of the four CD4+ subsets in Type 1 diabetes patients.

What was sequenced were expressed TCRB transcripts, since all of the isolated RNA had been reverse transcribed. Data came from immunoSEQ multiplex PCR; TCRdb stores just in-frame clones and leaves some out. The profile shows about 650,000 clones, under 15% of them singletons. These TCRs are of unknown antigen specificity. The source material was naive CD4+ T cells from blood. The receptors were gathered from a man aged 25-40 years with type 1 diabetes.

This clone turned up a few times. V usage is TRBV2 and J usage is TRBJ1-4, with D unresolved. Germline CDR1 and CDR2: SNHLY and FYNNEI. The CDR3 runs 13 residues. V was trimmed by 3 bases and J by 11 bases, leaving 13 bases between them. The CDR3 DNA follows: TGTGCCAGCAGTGACGAGACGGGCCTGAAACTGTTTTTT. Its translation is CASSDETGLKLFF.

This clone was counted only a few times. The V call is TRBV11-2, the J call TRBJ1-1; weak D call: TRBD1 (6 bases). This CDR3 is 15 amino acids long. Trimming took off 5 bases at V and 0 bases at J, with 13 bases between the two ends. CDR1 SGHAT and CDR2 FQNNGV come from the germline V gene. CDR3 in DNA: TGTGCCAGCAGCCCTGGGGGGCTGTTGAACACTGAAGCTTTCTTT. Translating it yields CASSPGGLLNTEAFF.

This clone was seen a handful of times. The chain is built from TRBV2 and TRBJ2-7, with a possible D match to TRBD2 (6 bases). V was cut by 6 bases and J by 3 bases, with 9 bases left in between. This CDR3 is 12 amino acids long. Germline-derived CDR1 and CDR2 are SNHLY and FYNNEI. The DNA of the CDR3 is TGTGCCAGCAGATGGGAGGTCTACGAGCAGTACTTC. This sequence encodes CASRWEVYEQYF.

In DNA form, the CDR3 reads TGTGCCAGCAGCGGGGGTACTAATGAAAAACTGTTTTTT. Amino acid sequence: CASSGGTNEKLFF. This chain uses TRBV6-5 with TRBJ1-4; tentative D call: TRBD1 (5 bases). Between the trimmed V and J ends, which lost 6 bases and 2 bases, there was a span of 7 bases. The CDR3 is made up of 13 amino acids. The germline V gene has CDR1 MNHEY and CDR2 SVGAGI.

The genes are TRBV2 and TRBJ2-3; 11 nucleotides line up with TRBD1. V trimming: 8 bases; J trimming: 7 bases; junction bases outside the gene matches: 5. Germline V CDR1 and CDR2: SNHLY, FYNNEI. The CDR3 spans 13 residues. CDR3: CASRTGGVNTQYF. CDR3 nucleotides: TGTGCCAGCCGGACAGGGGGCGTTAATACGCAGTATTTT.

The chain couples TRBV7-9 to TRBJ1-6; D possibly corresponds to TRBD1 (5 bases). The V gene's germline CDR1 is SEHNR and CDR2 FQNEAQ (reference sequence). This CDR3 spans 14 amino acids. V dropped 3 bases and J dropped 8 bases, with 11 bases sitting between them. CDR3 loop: CASSFGTGDSPLHF. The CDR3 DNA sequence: TGTGCCAGCAGCTTCGGGACGGGGGATTCACCCCTCCACTTT. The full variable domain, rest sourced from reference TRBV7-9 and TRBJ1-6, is DTGVSQNPRHKITKRGQNVTFRCDPISEHNRLYWYRQTLGQGPEFLTYFQNEAQLEKSRLLSDRFSAERPKGSFSTLEIQRTEQGDSAMYLCASSFGTGDSPLHFGNGTRLTVT.

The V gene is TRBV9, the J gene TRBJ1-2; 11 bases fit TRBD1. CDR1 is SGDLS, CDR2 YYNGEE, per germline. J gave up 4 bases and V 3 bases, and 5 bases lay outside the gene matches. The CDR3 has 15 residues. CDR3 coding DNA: TGTGCCAGCAGCGATGGACAGGGGGCAATCTATGGCTACACCTTC. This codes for CASSDGQGAIYGYTF.

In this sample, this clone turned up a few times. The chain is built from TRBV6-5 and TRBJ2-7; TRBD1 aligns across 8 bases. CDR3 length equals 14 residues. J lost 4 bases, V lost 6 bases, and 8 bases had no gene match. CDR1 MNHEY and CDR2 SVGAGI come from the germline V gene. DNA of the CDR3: TGTGCCAGCAGCCCGTCTCAGGGGGCGTACGAGCAGTACTTC. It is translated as CASSPSQGAYEQYF.

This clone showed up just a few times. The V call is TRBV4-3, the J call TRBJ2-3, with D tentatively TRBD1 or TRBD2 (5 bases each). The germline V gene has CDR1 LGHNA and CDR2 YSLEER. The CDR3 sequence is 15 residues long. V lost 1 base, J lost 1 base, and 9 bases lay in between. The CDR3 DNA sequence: TGCGCCAGCAGCCAAGGAGGGACCCGCACAGATACGCAGTATTTT. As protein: CASSQGGTRTDTQYF.

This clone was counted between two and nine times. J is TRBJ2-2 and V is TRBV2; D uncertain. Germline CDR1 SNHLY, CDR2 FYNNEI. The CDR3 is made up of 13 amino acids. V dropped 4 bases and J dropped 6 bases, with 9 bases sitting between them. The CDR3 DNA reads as TGTGCCAGCAGTGGAAGGGTCCCCGGGGAGCTGTTTTTT. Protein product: CASSGRVPGELFF.

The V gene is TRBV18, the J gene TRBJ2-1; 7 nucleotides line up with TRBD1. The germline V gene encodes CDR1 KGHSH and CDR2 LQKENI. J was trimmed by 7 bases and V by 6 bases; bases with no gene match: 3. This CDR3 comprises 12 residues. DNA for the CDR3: TGTGCCAGCTCTTCCAGGGGGAATGAGCAGTTCTTC. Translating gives CASSSRGNEQFF.

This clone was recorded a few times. The CDR3 loop is CASSLANKLPATLHF. CDR3 nucleotide sequence: TGTGCCAGCAGCTTGGCCAATAAACTACCCGCAACCCTCCACTTT. The J gene is TRBJ1-6, the V gene TRBV5-4, with D uncertain. Germline V CDR1 and CDR2: SGHNT, YYREEE (reference sequence). V was clipped by 0 bases and J by 14 bases, with 18 bases between them. This CDR3 is 15 amino acids long.

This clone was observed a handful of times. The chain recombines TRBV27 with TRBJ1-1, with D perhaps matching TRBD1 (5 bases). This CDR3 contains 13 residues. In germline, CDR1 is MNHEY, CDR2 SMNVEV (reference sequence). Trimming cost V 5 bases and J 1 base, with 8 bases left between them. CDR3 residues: CASSHDRNTEAFF. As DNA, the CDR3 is TGTGCCAGCAGTCACGACAGGAACACTGAAGCTTTCTTT.

The CDR3 coding sequence is TGTGCCAGCAGCCAAGACGAGAATTACGAGCAGTACTTC. Its protein product is CASSQDENYEQYF. The chain links TRBV4-2 to TRBJ2-7; unclear D gene. The germline V and J ends were trimmed by 0 bases and 4 bases, with 7 bases remaining between them. From germline, CDR1 is LGHNA and CDR2 YNFKEQ. The CDR3 sequence is 13 residues long.

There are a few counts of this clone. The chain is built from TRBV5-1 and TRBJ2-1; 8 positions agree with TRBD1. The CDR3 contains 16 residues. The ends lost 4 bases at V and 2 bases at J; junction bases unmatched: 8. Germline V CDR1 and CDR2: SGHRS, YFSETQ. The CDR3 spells CASSPITGGTYNEQFF. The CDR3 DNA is TGCGCCAGCAGCCCAATTACAGGGGGTACCTACAATGAGCAGTTCTTC.

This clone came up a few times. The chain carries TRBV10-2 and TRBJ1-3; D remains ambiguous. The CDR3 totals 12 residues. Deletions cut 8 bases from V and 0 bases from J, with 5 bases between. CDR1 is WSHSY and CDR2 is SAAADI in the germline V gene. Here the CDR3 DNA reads TGCGCCAGCGGATTCTCTGGAAACACCATATATTTT. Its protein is CASGFSGNTIYF.

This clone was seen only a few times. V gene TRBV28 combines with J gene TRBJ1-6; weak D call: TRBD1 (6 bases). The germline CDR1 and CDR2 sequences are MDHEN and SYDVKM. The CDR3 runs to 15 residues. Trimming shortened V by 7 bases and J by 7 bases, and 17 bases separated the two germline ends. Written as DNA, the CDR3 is TGTGCCAGCATTTCTTCGGACGGACAGAATTCACCCCTCCACTTT. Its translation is CASISSDGQNSPLHF.

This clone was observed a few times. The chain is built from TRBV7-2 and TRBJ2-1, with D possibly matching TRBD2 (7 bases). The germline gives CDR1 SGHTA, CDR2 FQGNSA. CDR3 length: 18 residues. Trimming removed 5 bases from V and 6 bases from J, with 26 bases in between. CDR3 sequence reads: CASSLQRGGRTAVNEQFF. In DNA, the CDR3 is TGTGCCAGCAGCCTCCAGAGGGGGGGCAGAACTGCGGTCAATGAGCAGTTCTTC.

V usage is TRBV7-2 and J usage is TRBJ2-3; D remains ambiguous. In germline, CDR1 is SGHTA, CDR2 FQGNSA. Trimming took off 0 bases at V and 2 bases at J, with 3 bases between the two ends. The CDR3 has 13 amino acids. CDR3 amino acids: CASSLAVTDTQYF. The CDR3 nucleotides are TGTGCCAGCAGCTTAGCGGTCACAGATACGCAGTATTTT.

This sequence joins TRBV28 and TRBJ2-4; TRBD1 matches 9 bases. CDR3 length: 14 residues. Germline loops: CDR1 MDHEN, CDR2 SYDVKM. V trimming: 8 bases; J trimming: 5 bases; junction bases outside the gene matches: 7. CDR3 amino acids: CASARGQGENIQYF. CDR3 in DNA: TGTGCCAGCGCCCGGGGACAGGGCGAAAACATTCAGTACTTC.

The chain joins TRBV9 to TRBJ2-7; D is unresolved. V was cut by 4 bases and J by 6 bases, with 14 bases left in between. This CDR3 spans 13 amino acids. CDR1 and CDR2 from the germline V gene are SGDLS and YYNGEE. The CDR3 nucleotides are TGTGCCAGCAGCACCTCTCAGGTGGGCGAGCAGTACTTC. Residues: CASSTSQVGEQYF.

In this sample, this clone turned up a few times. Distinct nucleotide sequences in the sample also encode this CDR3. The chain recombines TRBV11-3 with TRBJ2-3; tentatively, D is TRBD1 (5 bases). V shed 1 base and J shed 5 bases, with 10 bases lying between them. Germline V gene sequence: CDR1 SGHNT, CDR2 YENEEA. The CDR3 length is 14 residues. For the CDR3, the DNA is TGTGCCAGCAGCTTAGGGCAGGGTGGAGATACGCAGTATTTT. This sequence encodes CASSLGQGGDTQYF.

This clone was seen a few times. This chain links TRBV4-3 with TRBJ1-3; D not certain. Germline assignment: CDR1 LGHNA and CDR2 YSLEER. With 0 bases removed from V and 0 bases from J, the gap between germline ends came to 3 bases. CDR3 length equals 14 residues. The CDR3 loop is CASSQDHSGNTIYF. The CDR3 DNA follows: TGCGCCAGCAGCCAAGACCACTCTGGAAACACCATATATTTT.

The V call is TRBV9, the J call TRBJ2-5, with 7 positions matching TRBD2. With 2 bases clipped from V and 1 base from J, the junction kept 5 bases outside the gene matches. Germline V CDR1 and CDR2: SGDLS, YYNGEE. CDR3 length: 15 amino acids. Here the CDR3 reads CASSVSLAGQETQYF. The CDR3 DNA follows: TGTGCCAGCAGCGTCAGTTTAGCGGGCCAAGAGACCCAGTACTTC.

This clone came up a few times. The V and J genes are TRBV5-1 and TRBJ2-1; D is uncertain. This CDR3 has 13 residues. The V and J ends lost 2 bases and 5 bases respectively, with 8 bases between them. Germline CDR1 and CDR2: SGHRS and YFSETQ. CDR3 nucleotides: TGCGCCAGCAGCTTAGATCCTCACAATGAGCAGTTCTTC. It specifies CASSLDPHNEQFF.